This TCR beta chain was profiled in a study of molecular identifiers for immune sequencing clone quantification. Trimming shortened V by 8 bases and J by 9 bases, and 11 bases separated the two germline ends. Germline-derived CDR1 and CDR2 are SEHNR and FQNEAQ (reference sequence). There are 11 residues in the CDR3. In its sample, this clonotype was seen many times. Antigen unknown. TCRdb redid the calling of the PCR reads with MiXCR, one entry per CDR3 protein. The sample has 250,000 to 350,000 distinct CDR3 sequences, around 21% seen once. Study-level points and caveats: Whereas clones above 20 RNA copies held under 1% of naive-cell molecules, they held over 97% of effector molecules.

The chain links TRBV7-9 to TRBJ2-1; possible D gene TRBD2, 5 bases. The sequence came from a human donor in good health. Some libraries in this study had Jurkat cell RNA spiked in. Sample: naive CD8+ T cells from blood, with Jurkat cell RNA spiked in. Sample subset: FACS-sorted CD8+CD4-CCR7+CD45RA+ naive T cells. CDR3 in amino acids: CASEEGPEQFF. The CDR3 DNA is TGTGCCAGCGAAGAGGGCCCTGAGCAGTTCTTC.